Below, 32 T cell receptor beta chains from the same sample are listed, as sequenced in a study of blood T cell repertoires in COVID-19. Measured with immunoSEQ multiplex PCR; TCRdb has only the in-frame clones, and not every one. The table includes 300,000 to 400,000 clones, roughly 85% detected once. The sequencing input was peripheral blood. The receptor set was obtained from a human donor in a cohort sampled during active COVID-19.

This chain connects TRBV2 to TRBJ1-4; D unresolved. CDR3 length equals 13 residues. Trimming pared 6 bases from V and 3 bases from J, leaving 8 bases between. The germline V gene has CDR1 SNHLY and CDR2 FYNNEI. The CDR3 protein is CASSLTANEKLFF. CDR3 bases: TGTGCCAGCAGCCTAACGGCTAATGAAAAACTGTTTTTT.

This clone was observed once. The DNA of the CDR3 is TGTGCCAGCTCTCTAAGCCCGGGACAGCCGTATAGCAATCAGCCCCAGCATTTT. Encoded protein: CASSLSPGQPYSNQPQHF. The chain is built from TRBV18 and TRBJ1-5; 7 nucleotides align to TRBD1. In germline, CDR1 is KGHSH, CDR2 LQKENI. CDR3 size: 18 residues. Germline trimming cut 6 bases from V and 0 bases from J; bases unmatched to any gene: 14.

This chain uses TRBV27 with TRBJ2-3; 7 nucleotides agree with TRBD2. This CDR3 comprises 15 residues. Losses at the gene ends were 6 bases for V and 4 bases for J; bases not matched to a gene: 10. Germline values: CDR1 MNHEY, CDR2 SMNVEV (reference sequence). The DNA for the CDR3 is TGTGCCAGCAGAGCGAGCGGGGTTTTCGCAGATACGCAGTATTTT. It encodes CASRASGVFADTQYF.

This chain links TRBV11-2 with TRBJ2-1; 8 bases line up with TRBD2. The V and J ends lost 2 bases and 9 bases, in that order; junction bases with no gene match: 0. This CDR3 spans 12 amino acids. The V gene's germline CDR1 is SGHAT and CDR2 FQNNGV. The CDR3 DNA is TGTGCCAGCAGCTTACGGGGGGGTGAGCAGTTCTTC. Residues: CASSLRGGEQFF.

The rearrangement joins TRBV6-5 to TRBJ2-7; 11 bases line up with TRBD1. Germline loops: CDR1 MNHEY, CDR2 SVGAGI. CDR3 length: 14 residues. V gave up 6 bases and J gave up 1 base; unmatched junction bases: 2. CDR3 protein: CASRGTGGSYEQYF. The CDR3, as DNA: TGTGCCAGCAGAGGGACAGGGGGGTCCTACGAGCAGTACTTC.

This sequence joins TRBV12-5 and TRBJ1-2, with TRBD1 identical over 7 bases. Germline V lookup: CDR1 LGHNT, CDR2 FRNRAP. There are 13 residues in the CDR3. Trimming took 6 bases from V and 7 from J; bases not matched to a gene: 8. The CDR3 DNA reads TGTGCTAGTGGCATTACAGGGGCGGGTGGCTACACCTTC. Its translation is CASGITGAGGYTF.

This chain joins TRBV30 and TRBJ2-1, with 9 positions matching TRBD2. V trimming: 2 bases; J trimming: 4 bases; junction bases outside the gene matches: 6. Germline V gene lookup returns CDR1 GTSNPN and CDR2 SVGIG (reference sequence). The CDR3 is made up of 15 amino acids. The CDR3 DNA reads TGTGCCTGGAGTATTAGCGGGGGAGGGTACAATGAGCAGTTCTTC. Translation gives CAWSISGGGYNEQFF.

This chain uses TRBV27 with TRBJ2-3; 7 nucleotides agree with TRBD1. The J segment lost 2 bases and the V segment lost 5 bases, leaving 7 bases of the junction unmatched. There are 15 residues in the CDR3. The germline V gene has CDR1 MNHEY and CDR2 SMNVEV (reference sequence). CDR3 bases: TGTGCCAGCAGTCCGTTGGGACAGTCCACAGATACGCAGTATTTT. It yields the protein CASSPLGQSTDTQYF.

This rearrangement joins TRBV11-1 to TRBJ2-1; 8 positions match TRBD2. CDR3 length equals 15 residues. After removal of 4 bases from V and 6 bases from J, the junction contained 8 bases not matched to a gene. Germline V CDR1 and CDR2: SGHAT, FQDESV (reference sequence). CDR3 nucleotide sequence: TGTGCCAGCAGCTCCAGCGGGGGCGGGCGCAATGAGCAGTTCTTC. It yields the protein CASSSSGGGRNEQFF.

The table lists this clone with many counts. This chain uses TRBV5-8 with TRBJ2-5, with 8 bases matching TRBD1. With 3 bases clipped from V and 5 bases from J, the junction kept 15 bases outside the gene matches. Looked up from germline, CDR1 is SGHTS and CDR2 is YDEGEE. The CDR3 sequence is 17 residues long. Here the CDR3 DNA reads TGTGCCAGCAGCTCGGGTTTTGTAGAGGACAGGGATGAGACCCAGTACTTC. Translation gives CASSSGFVEDRDETQYF.

V and J are TRBV29-1 and TRBJ1-1; 8 bases line up with TRBD1. Trimming cost V 7 bases and J 3 bases; bases outside gene matches: 10. The germline CDR1 and CDR2 sequences are SQVTM and ANQGSEA. The CDR3 is 14 amino acids. The CDR3 DNA is TGCAGCGCCCTAAAACAGGGACAGGACACTGAAGCTTTCTTT. It codes for CSALKQGQDTEAFF.

V is TRBV6-1 and J is TRBJ1-3; tentatively, D is TRBD1 (6 bases). CDR1 MNHNS and CDR2 SASEGT come from the germline V gene. The CDR3 is 17 amino acids. V lost 1 base to trimming and J lost 1 base, with 14 bases between them. CDR3 in DNA: TGTGCCAGCAGTGAAGAAATTTGGACAGTGTCTGGAAACACCATATATTTT. This translates into CASSEEIWTVSGNTIYF.

V usage is TRBV11-3 and J usage is TRBJ2-2; a weak D match, TRBD1 (6 bases). CDR1 is SGHNT, CDR2 YENEEA, per germline. Deletions cut 5 bases from V and 2 bases from J, with 15 bases between. This CDR3 spans 16 amino acids. CDR3 sequence: CASSPGTLLNTGELFF. The CDR3 nucleotides read TGTGCCAGCAGCCCTGGGACACTATTAAACACCGGGGAGCTGTTTTTT.

The chain recombines TRBV5-1 with TRBJ2-3; 11 nucleotides line up with TRBD2. Germline V gives CDR1 SGHRS, CDR2 YFSETQ. J gave up 4 bases and V 4 bases, and 5 bases lay outside the gene matches. The CDR3 is 15 amino acids. DNA of the CDR3: TGCGCCAGCAGCAAAGTAGCGGGGGGGTCAGATACGCAGTATTTT. It translates to CASSKVAGGSDTQYF.

V and J are TRBV15 and TRBJ1-4; TRBD1 aligns across 7 bases. CDR3 size: 16 residues. Trimming cost V 0 bases and J 4 bases; bases outside gene matches: 5. CDR1 and CDR2 (germline): LNHNV, YYDKDF (reference sequence). The DNA of the CDR3 is TGTGCCACCAGCAGAGAAAGGGGGCTTATTAATGAAAAACTGTTTTTT. Translated, it gives CATSRERGLINEKLFF.

The chain couples TRBV10-1 to TRBJ1-3; the D gene is possibly TRBD1 (6 bases). The CDR3 contains 14 residues. Between the trimmed V and J ends, which lost 10 bases and 0 bases, there was a span of 13 bases. Germline V gene sequence: CDR1 WNHNN, CDR2 SYGVQD (reference sequence). The CDR3 DNA is TGCGCCAACGGGACACCAAGCTCTGGAAACACCATATATTTT. The encoded protein is CANGTPSSGNTIYF.

The CDR3 nucleotides read TGTGCCAGCAGGAGAGGGTTGAACACTGAAGCTTTCTTT. Encoded protein: CASRRGLNTEAFF. The rearrangement joins TRBV6-5 to TRBJ1-1, with D uncertain. The CDR3 totals 13 residues. Per the germline V gene, CDR1 is MNHEY and CDR2 is SVGAGI. The ends were cut back, 6 bases at V and 0 bases at J, with 8 bases in the middle.

The rearrangement links TRBV11-1 to TRBJ1-4; TRBD1 matches at 7 bases. Germline trimming cut 5 bases from V and 5 bases from J; bases unmatched to any gene: 11. Per the germline V gene, CDR1 is SGHAT and CDR2 is FQDESV (reference sequence). This CDR3 region has 16 residues. The CDR3 DNA reads TGTGCCAGCAGCCGCCTCACAGGGGATTCAAATGAAAAACTGTTTTTT. Its translation: CASSRLTGDSNEKLFF. The entire variable domain, with the rest obtained from reference TRBV11-1 and TRBJ1-4, is as follows: EAEVAQSPRYKITEKSQAVAFWCDPISGHATLYWYRQILGQGPELLVQFQDESVVDDSQLPKDRFSAERLKGVDSTLKIQPAELGDSAMYLCASSRLTGDSNEKLFFGSGTQLSVL.

This clone has only one observation. CDR3 sequence: CAIRDGQGAAEAFF. CDR3 DNA: TGTGCCATCAGAGACGGACAGGGGGCCGCTGAAGCTTTCTTT. The chain links TRBV10-3 to TRBJ1-1, with 11 nucleotides matching TRBD1. Losses at the gene ends were 6 bases for V and 6 bases for J; bases not matched to a gene: 6. Germline values: CDR1 ENHRY, CDR2 SYGVKD. CDR3 length: 14 residues.

This chain connects TRBV28 to TRBJ1-2; 7 bases fit TRBD1. The germline V gene has CDR1 MDHEN and CDR2 SYDVKM. The V gene end was trimmed by 6 bases and the J gene end by 4 bases; junction bases not matched to a gene: 5. This CDR3 has 13 residues. CDR3: CASRLTGSYGYTF. DNA for the CDR3: TGTGCCAGCAGACTGACAGGGAGCTATGGCTACACCTTC.

The rearrangement links TRBV30 to TRBJ1-2; a possible D gene is TRBD1 (6 bases). In germline, CDR1 is GTSNPN, CDR2 SVGIG (reference sequence). The CDR3 has 13 amino acids. V lost 5 bases and J 1 base, leaving 11 bases between the germline ends. This chain's CDR3 is CAWALGGNYGYTF. CDR3 bases: TGTGCCTGGGCCCTAGGGGGTAACTATGGCTACACCTTC.

This sequence joins TRBV2 and TRBJ2-3; 10 bases are shared with TRBD2. This CDR3 is 14 amino acids long. The trim removed 6 bases at V and 6 bases at J, leaving 6 bases unmatched. Germline lookup yields CDR1 SNHLY and CDR2 FYNNEI. In DNA, the CDR3 is TGTGCCAGCAGCGGAGCGGGGGGGAGGGATACGCAGTATTTT. Protein product: CASSGAGGRDTQYF.

This chain uses TRBV4-2 with TRBJ1-1, with D tentatively TRBD1 (6 bases). CDR3 length: 15 residues. Germline V gene sequence: CDR1 LGHNA, CDR2 YNFKEQ. V was trimmed by 0 bases and J by 4 bases, leaving 12 bases between them. The CDR3 loop reads CASSQEYRQATEAFF. Written as DNA, the CDR3 is TGTGCCAGCAGCCAAGAATATCGACAGGCCACTGAAGCTTTCTTT.

V is TRBV5-4 and J is TRBJ2-3; D may be TRBD2 (7 bases). The CDR3 contains 15 residues. Trimming removed 1 base at V and 1 base at J, with 10 bases between. Germline loops: CDR1 SGHNT, CDR2 YYREEE (reference sequence). In DNA, the CDR3 is TGTGCCAGCAGCTTGCGGGGGGCCGGCACAGATACGCAGTATTTT. Translating it yields CASSLRGAGTDTQYF.

The chain joins TRBV7-8 to TRBJ1-2; TRBD1 is a possible D gene (6 bases). Trimming took 5 bases from V and 4 from J, leaving 11 bases between them. Germline-derived CDR1 and CDR2 are SGHVS and FQNEAQ. This CDR3 has 13 amino acids. CDR3 sequence reads: CASSAVRGYGYTF. In nucleotides, the CDR3 is TGTGCCAGCAGCGCCGTCAGGGGCTATGGCTACACCTTC.

This clone was counted a few times. The chain combines TRBV2 with TRBJ1-4, with D unclear. This CDR3 region has 12 residues. Per germline, CDR1 SNHLY and CDR2 FYNNEI. V dropped 8 bases and J dropped 8 bases, with 12 bases sitting between them. In nucleotides, the CDR3 is TGTGCCAGCGGAGGGTATTGGGAAAAACTGTTTTTT. Its translation: CASGGYWEKLFF.

The genes are TRBV7-9 and TRBJ1-4; D unresolved. This CDR3 has 16 amino acids. Germline V lookup: CDR1 SEHNR, CDR2 FQNEAQ (reference sequence). With 3 bases removed from V and 6 bases from J, the gap between germline ends came to 17 bases. The CDR3 bases are TGTGCCAGCAGCTTGTTGTCGACCCGAGGGTATGAAAAACTGTTTTTT. Amino acid sequence: CASSLLSTRGYEKLFF.

The chain recombines TRBV27 with TRBJ2-1, with 9 bases fitting TRBD2. This CDR3 region has 14 residues. Germline CDR1 and CDR2: MNHEY and SMNVEV (reference sequence). The J segment lost 4 bases and the V segment lost 7 bases, leaving 5 bases of the junction unmatched. CDR3 nucleotides: TGTGCCAGCACCGGGACTAGCCCGTACAATGAGCAGTTCTTC. Translating gives CASTGTSPYNEQFF.

This clone was recorded only once. The chain recombines TRBV18 with TRBJ2-7, with TRBD1 identical over 7 bases. This CDR3 is 14 amino acids long. Germline-derived CDR1 and CDR2 are KGHSH and LQKENI. After removal of 6 bases from V and 5 bases from J, the junction contained 10 bases not matched to a gene. The CDR3 here is CASSLPDRVNEQYF. CDR3 DNA sequence: TGTGCCAGCTCCCTTCCTGACAGGGTAAACGAGCAGTACTTC.

This clone came up a few times. This chain uses TRBV28 with TRBJ1-6; a weak D match, TRBD1 (5 bases). This CDR3 contains 14 residues. From germline, CDR1 is MDHEN and CDR2 SYDVKM. V dropped 10 bases and J dropped 7 bases, with 17 bases sitting between them. The CDR3 DNA sequence: TGTGCCACGCTACGGGGGGTCGGCAATTCACCCCTCCACTTT. Its protein is CATLRGVGNSPLHF.

This chain connects TRBV13 to TRBJ1-2, with 10 bases aligning to TRBD1. With 4 bases clipped from V and 3 bases from J, the junction kept 8 bases outside the gene matches. Germline V gives CDR1 PRHDT, CDR2 FYEKMQ (reference sequence). The CDR3 spans 16 residues. The CDR3 coding sequence is TGTGCCAGCAGCTCGTCCCGGGACAGGGGATACTATGGCTACACCTTC. Residues: CASSSSRDRGYYGYTF.

The J gene is TRBJ1-2, the V gene TRBV6-5, with D tentatively TRBD1 (6 bases). The CDR3 loop spans 16 amino acids. CDR1 MNHEY and CDR2 SVGAGI come from the germline V gene. V shed 0 bases and J shed 4 bases, with 15 bases lying between them. CDR3 sequence reads: CASSYSSGALFYGYTF. In DNA form, the CDR3 reads TGTGCCAGCAGTTACTCGTCAGGGGCCCTCTTCTATGGCTACACCTTC.